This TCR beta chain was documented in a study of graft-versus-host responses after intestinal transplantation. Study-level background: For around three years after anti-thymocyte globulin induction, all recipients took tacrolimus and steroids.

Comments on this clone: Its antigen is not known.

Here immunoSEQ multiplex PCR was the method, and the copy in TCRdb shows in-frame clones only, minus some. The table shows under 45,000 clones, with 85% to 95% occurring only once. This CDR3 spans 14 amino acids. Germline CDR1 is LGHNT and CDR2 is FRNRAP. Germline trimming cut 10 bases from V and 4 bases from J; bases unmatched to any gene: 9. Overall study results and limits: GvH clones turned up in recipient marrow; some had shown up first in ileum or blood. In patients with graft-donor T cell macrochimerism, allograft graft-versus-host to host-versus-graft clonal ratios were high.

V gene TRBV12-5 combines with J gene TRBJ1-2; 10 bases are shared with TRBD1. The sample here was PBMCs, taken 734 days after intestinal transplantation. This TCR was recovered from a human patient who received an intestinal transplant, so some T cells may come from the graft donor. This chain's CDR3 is CATLPDRGGYGYTF. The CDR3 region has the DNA TGTGCTACCCTTCCGGACAGGGGGGGCTATGGCTACACCTTC.